This TCR beta chain is drawn from a study of blood T cell repertoires in COVID-19. Study-level information: Samples representing acute and convalescent COVID-19 were sourced from the United States, Italy and Spain.

Repertoires were generated with immunoSEQ multiplex PCR, while TCRdb's copy carries only in-frame clones and drops some. The data hold about 220,000 clones, with over 70% observed a single time. CDR3 length equals 13 residues. V gave up 7 bases and J gave up 6 bases, with 13 bases separating them. The rearrangement links TRBV12-3 or TRBV12-4 to TRBJ1-5; maybe TRBD1 (5 bases). Sequencing input: peripheral blood. This clonotype was sampled from a woman in her seventies with acute or convalescent COVID-19. This CDR3 reads CASKLTVGQPQHF. The CDR3 bases are TGTGCCAGCAAACTGACAGTGGGTCAGCCCCAGCATTTT.